This T cell receptor beta chain was profiled in a study of cytomegalovirus exposure and HLA in healthy donors. Assay: immunoSEQ multiplex PCR; the TCRdb copy retains only in-frame clones and omits some. The sample lists about 200,000 clones, around 88% occurring once. Study-level points and caveats: The study designated fewer than 200 TCR beta chains cytomegalovirus-associated. Among TCR sequences, most were rare, though some public TCRs appeared in many donors.

In regard to this clone: Its antigen is currently unknown.

The CDR3 has 17 residues. CDR1 MNHEY and CDR2 SMNVEV come from the germline V gene (reference sequence). The germline V and J ends were trimmed by 5 bases and 0 bases, with 16 bases remaining between them. The specimen sequenced was PBMCs. This clonotype originated in a woman younger than 35 in good health and CMV-seronegative. The chain uses TRBV27 and TRBJ1-4; D might be TRBD1 (6 bases). CDR3 protein: CASSLKGRGTTNEKLFF. The DNA for the CDR3 is TGTGCCAGCAGTCTCAAGGGCAGGGGCACAACTAATGAAAAACTGTTTTTT. The full variable domain, in which reference TRBV27 and TRBJ1-4 provide the parts outside the CDR3, is EAQVTQNPRYLITVTGKKLTVTCSQNMNHEYMSWYRQDPGLGLRQIYYSMNVEVTDKGDVPEGYKVSRKEKRNFPLILESPSPNQTSLYFCASSLKGRGTTNEKLFFGSGTQLSVL.